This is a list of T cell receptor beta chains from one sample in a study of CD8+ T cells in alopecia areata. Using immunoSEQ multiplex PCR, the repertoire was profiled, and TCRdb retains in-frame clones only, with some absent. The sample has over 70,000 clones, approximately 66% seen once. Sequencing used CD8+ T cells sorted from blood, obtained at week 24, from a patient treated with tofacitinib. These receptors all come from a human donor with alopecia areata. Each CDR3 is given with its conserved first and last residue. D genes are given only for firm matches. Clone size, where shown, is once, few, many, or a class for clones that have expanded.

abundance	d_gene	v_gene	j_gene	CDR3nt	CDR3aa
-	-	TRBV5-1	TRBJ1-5	TGCGCCAGCAGCTTGAGTCCGGCAGGGAGCAATCAGCCCCAGCATTTT	CASSLSPAGSNQPQHF
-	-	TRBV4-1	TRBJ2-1	TGCGCCAGCAGCCAAGAGAACTACAATGAGCAGTTCTTC	CASSQENYNEQFF
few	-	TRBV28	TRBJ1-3	TGTGCCAGCAGTTTGTCTCGGGACAGAAACACCATATATTTT	CASSLSRDRNTIYF
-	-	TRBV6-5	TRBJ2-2	TGTGCCAGCAGGAAGCGGGACATCGACACCGGGGAGCTGTTTTTT	CASRKRDIDTGELFF
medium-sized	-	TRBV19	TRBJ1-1	TGTGCCAGTAGTATCCCAGGCACTGAAGCTTTCTTT	CASSIPGTEAFF
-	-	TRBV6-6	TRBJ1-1	TGTGCCAGCAGTCGAGCACGGGGGAACACTGAAGCTTTCTTT	CASSRARGNTEAFF
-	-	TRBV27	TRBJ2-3	TGTGCCAGCAGTCCCACATTGGACCCGAGCACAGATACGCAGTATTTT	CASSPTLDPSTDTQYF
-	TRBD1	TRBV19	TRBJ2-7	TGTGCCACCTCCCGGACAGGAGAGACCTACGAGCAGTACTTC	CATSRTGETYEQYF
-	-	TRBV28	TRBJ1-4	TGTGCCAGCAGTTTGGGGGGCTTGGAAAAACTGTTTTTT	CASSLGGLEKLFF
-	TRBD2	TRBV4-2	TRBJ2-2	TGTGCCAGCAGCCAAGATTTGGCGGGGGGGCCCCACGGGGAGCTGTTTTTT	CASSQDLAGGPHGELFF
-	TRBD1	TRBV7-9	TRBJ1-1	TGTGCCAGCAGCTTAGACAGGGGGAACACTGAAGCTTTCTTT	CASSLDRGNTEAFF
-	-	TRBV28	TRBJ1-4	TGTGCCAGCAGGATCGGGGGGGATGAAAAACTGTTTTTT	CASRIGGDEKLFF
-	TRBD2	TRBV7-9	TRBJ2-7	TGTGCCAGCAGCGTGGGACTAGCGGGAACCTACGAGCAGTACTTC	CASSVGLAGTYEQYF
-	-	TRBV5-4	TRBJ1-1	TGTGCCAGCAAACCGGGACTCCAAGAGGCTGAAGCTTTCTTT	CASKPGLQEAEAFF
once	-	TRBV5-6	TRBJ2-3	TGTGCCAGCAGTAGGGGTCGCACAGATACGCAGTATTTT	CASSRGRTDTQYF
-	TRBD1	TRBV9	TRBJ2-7	TGTGCCAGCAGCGTTGGGGGGACAGGGACCCACGAGCAGTACTTC	CASSVGGTGTHEQYF
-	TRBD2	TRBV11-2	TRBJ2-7	TGTGCCAGCAGCTCGGGGGGGACTTCCTACGAGCAGTACTTC	CASSSGGTSYEQYF
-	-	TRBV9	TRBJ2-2	TGTGCCAGCAGCGTACTGTCCGGGGAGCTGTTTTTT	CASSVLSGELFF
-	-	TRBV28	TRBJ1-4	TGTGCCAGCAGCCCGGGTGATACAACTAATGAAAAACTGTTTTTT	CASSPGDTTNEKLFF
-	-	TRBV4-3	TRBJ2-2	TGCGCCAGCAGCCAAGATCGATACTTGGGTCAGGCGCTGAACACCGGGGAGCTGTTTTTT	CASSQDRYLGQALNTGELFF
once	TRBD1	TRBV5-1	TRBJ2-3	TGCGCCAGCAGCTCTTTCCGGGACAGGGAAGATACGCAGTATTTT	CASSSFRDREDTQYF
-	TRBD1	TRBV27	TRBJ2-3	TGTGCCAGCAGTGCCCTCGACAGGGGGAAAGGGGATACGCAGTATTTT	CASSALDRGKGDTQYF
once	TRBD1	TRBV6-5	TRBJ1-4	TGTGCCAGCAGTTACTCCGGGACAGGGGGTGAAAAACTGTTTTTT	CASSYSGTGGEKLFF
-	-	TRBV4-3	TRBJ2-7	TGCGCCAGCAGCCAAGGGCGCTTCGGGAGTTCCTACGAGCAGTACTTC	CASSQGRFGSSYEQYF
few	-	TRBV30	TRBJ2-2	TGTGCCTGGAGTGTTTTGAACACCGGGGAGCTGTTTTTT	CAWSVLNTGELFF
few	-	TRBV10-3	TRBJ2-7	TGTGCCATCAGTGAGTCGAAGGGGGTCAACTCCTACGAGCAGTACTTC	CAISESKGVNSYEQYF
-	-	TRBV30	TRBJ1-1	TGTGCCTGGAGTCAACAGGGGAACACTGAAGCTTTCTTT	CAWSQQGNTEAFF
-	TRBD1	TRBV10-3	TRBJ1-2	TGTGCCATCAGCGAACGGACAGGGGAGGATGGCTACACCTTC	CAISERTGEDGYTF
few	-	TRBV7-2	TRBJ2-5	TGTGCCAGCAGCTTCGAGGTTTACCAAGAGACCCAGTACTTC	CASSFEVYQETQYF
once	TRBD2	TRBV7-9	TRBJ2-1	TGTGCCAGCAGCCGACAAGGGACTAGGGATGAGCAGTTCTTC	CASSRQGTRDEQFF
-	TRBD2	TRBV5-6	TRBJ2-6	TGTGCCAGCCGGGGGGAGGCATCCGGGGCCAACGTCCTGACTTTC	CASRGEASGANVLTF
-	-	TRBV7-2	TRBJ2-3	TGTGCCAGCAGCTTGTCGGCGGCCGCCGTCGGCACAGATACGCAGTATTTT	CASSLSAAAVGTDTQYF
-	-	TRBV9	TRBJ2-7	TGTGCCAGCAGCCCTACGAGTATTACCTACGAGCAGTACTTC	CASSPTSITYEQYF
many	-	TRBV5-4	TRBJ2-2	TGTGCCAGCAGCTTGGAGGGCCCGGTCGGGGAGCTGTTTTTT	CASSLEGPVGELFF
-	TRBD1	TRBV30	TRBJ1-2	TGTGCCTGGACCCCCGGGACAGGGAACGGCTACACCTTC	CAWTPGTGNGYTF
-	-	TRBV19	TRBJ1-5	TGTGCCAGTAACCTGGACACACCCAATCAGCCCCAGCATTTT	CASNLDTPNQPQHF
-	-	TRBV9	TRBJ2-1	TGTGCCAGCAGCGACAGCTGGGGTGGGAACAATGAGCAGTTCTTC	CASSDSWGGNNEQFF